What follows describes a single T cell receptor beta chain. Other nucleotide sequences from this sample produce the same CDR3. CDR3 length equals 17 residues. The ends lost 5 bases at V and 5 bases at J; junction bases unmatched: 13. Germline-derived CDR1 and CDR2 are SGHTA and FQGTGA. The sample originates from a study of blood T cell repertoires in COVID-19. Overall study context: Acute and convalescent COVID-19 samples came from the United States, Italy and Spain. Nucleic acid was either cDNA or gDNA, and it came from T cells, B-cell-depleted T cells, or PBMCs.

Methods used by the authors: Amplification with reference gene primers provided the estimates of nucleated cell counts. Sequencing used immunoSEQ multiplex PCR; TCRdb keeps in-frame clones, though not all of them. V and J calls plus clone size are reproduced from that table; the DNA served to infer D and trimming. The sample holds some 190,000 clones, over 75% seen once. Sequencing was done on a sample of peripheral blood. The receptor was isolated from a man aged 60 to 75 with acute or convalescent COVID-19. The rearrangement joins TRBV7-3 to TRBJ2-2, with TRBD2 identical over 8 bases. CDR3 in amino acids: CASSPRGGGPWTGELFF. The DNA for the CDR3 is TGTGCCAGCAGCCCTCGGGGGGGAGGGCCTTGGACCGGGGAGCTGTTTTTT.